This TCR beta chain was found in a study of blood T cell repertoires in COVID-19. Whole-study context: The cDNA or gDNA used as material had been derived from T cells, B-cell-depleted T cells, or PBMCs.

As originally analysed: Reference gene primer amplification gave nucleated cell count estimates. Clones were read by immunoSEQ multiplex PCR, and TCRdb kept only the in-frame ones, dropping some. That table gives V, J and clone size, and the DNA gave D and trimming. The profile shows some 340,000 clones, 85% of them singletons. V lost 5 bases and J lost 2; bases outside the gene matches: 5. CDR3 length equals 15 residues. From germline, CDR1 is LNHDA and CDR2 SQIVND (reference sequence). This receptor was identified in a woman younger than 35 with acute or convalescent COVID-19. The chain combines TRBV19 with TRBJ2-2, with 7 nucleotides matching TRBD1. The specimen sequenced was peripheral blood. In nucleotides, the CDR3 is TGTGCCAGTAGTGGCACAGGGGCAAACACCGGGGAGCTGTTTTTT. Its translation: CASSGTGANTGELFF.